The 18 T cell receptor beta chains given below trace back to one sample, sequenced in a study of T-cell reconstitution after alpha-beta-depleted transplantation in children. Unique molecular identifiers were incorporated during preparation of the TCRbeta library. TCRdb reprocessed the PCR reads via MiXCR and lists one record per CDR3 protein. The data hold hundreds of thousands of distinct CDR3 sequences, with about 25% observed a single time. The input for sequencing was PBMCs, taken before TCRalphabeta/CD19-depleted stem cell transplant. Receptors originate from a girl aged 2 to 9 with Fanconi anemia, due to receive a stem cell transplant.

The CDR3 bases are TGCAGTGCCTTGGACAGGATCCATAGCAATCAGCCCCAGCATTTT. Residues: CSALDRIHSNQPQHF. The chain couples TRBV20-1 to TRBJ1-5, with 7 bases that match TRBD1. Germline lookup yields CDR1 DFQATT and CDR2 SNEGSKA (reference sequence). The V gene end was trimmed by 6 bases and the J gene end by 0 bases; junction bases not matched to a gene: 8. This CDR3 has 15 amino acids.

This clonotype was seen once. This chain links TRBV10-1 with TRBJ2-7; D may correspond to TRBD1 or TRBD2 (5 bases each). There are 14 residues in the CDR3. Germline loops: CDR1 WNHNN, CDR2 SYGVQD (reference sequence). V lost 8 bases to trimming and J lost 2 bases, with 16 bases between them. The CDR3 here is CASLGRTKTYEQYF. In DNA, the CDR3 is TGCGCCAGCCTGGGACGAACGAAAACCTACGAGCAGTACTTC.

The chain uses TRBV7-9 and TRBJ2-7; the D is unclear. Trimming removed 5 bases at V and 3 bases at J, with 8 bases between. Germline CDR1 is SEHNR and CDR2 is FQNEAQ (reference sequence). CDR3 length: 12 amino acids. For the CDR3, the DNA is TGTGCCAGCAGCAGGGCGGACTACGAGCAGTACTTC. Amino acids: CASSRADYEQYF.

This clonotype was counted between two and nine times. The chain combines TRBV12-3 or TRBV12-4 with TRBJ2-1; 13 positions match TRBD2. The ends lost 6 bases at V and 6 bases at J; junction bases unmatched: 8. This CDR3 comprises 16 residues. Written as DNA, the CDR3 is TGTGCCAGCAGCCCACTAGCGGGGGGGCTGGTCAATGAGCAGTTCTTC. It codes for CASSPLAGGLVNEQFF.

The J gene is TRBJ2-3, the V gene TRBV6-5; possible D gene TRBD2, 5 bases. The CDR3 loop spans 15 amino acids. Germline V gives CDR1 MNHEY, CDR2 SVGAGI. V was clipped by 1 base and J by 3 bases, with 11 bases between them. CDR3 amino acids: CASSYLASGTDTQYF. The CDR3 DNA reads TGTGCCAGCAGTTACTTGGCTTCGGGAACAGATACGCAGTATTTT.

The chain has TRBV29-1 and TRBJ2-1; maybe TRBD2 (6 bases). Germline V CDR1 and CDR2: SQVTM, ANQGSEA. The CDR3 has 16 amino acids. The V end lost 1 base, the J end lost 4 bases, and 17 bases lay between the germline ends. The CDR3 loop is CSVEVGISSAYNEQFF. The CDR3 DNA reads as TGCAGCGTTGAAGTCGGGATATCTAGCGCTTACAATGAGCAGTTCTTC.

This clonotype was detected many times. CDR3 nucleotide sequence: TGCAGTGCTAGCCTGGGACTAGCCTACGAGCAGTACTTC. Translating it yields CSASLGLAYEQYF. The chain couples TRBV20-1 to TRBJ2-7; 8 positions agree with TRBD2. Looked up from germline, CDR1 is DFQATT and CDR2 is SNEGSKA (reference sequence). The V gene end was trimmed by 3 bases and the J gene end by 2 bases; junction bases not matched to a gene: 3. The CDR3 is made up of 13 amino acids.

The gene calls are TRBV6-1 and TRBJ2-1; no clear D. Germline V gene lookup returns CDR1 MNHNS and CDR2 SASEGT. The CDR3 has 13 amino acids. V was trimmed by 7 bases and J by 9 bases, leaving 16 bases between them. DNA for the CDR3: TGTGCCAGCACCTTCCATGGATCCGGTGAGCAGTTCTTC. As protein: CASTFHGSGEQFF.

This clonotype was recorded at least ten times. For the CDR3, the DNA is TGCAGTGCTAGAAAACTAGCGGGGGTTGTGACCCAGTACTTC. Amino acid sequence: CSARKLAGVVTQYF. The chain recombines TRBV20-1 with TRBJ2-5, with 11 bases matching TRBD2. The ends lost 2 bases at V and 7 bases at J; junction bases unmatched: 6. The germline CDR1 and CDR2 sequences are DFQATT and SNEGSKA (reference sequence). The CDR3 covers 14 residues.

This rearrangement joins TRBV27 to TRBJ2-5, with TRBD2 matching over 12 bases. Unmatched junction bases numbered 5, after V lost 1 base and J lost 5 bases. Germline loops: CDR1 MNHEY, CDR2 SMNVEV (reference sequence). The CDR3 sequence is 16 residues long. CDR3 coding DNA: TGTGCCAGCAGTTTATTCGGAGGACTAGCGGGGGAGACCCAGTACTTC. It encodes CASSLFGGLAGETQYF.

This clonotype has at least ten counts. The CDR3 is CSAGRSGNTIYF. CDR3 in DNA: TGCAGTGCCGGACGATCTGGAAACACCATATATTTT. The J gene is TRBJ1-3, the V gene TRBV20-1; D is unresolved. CDR3 length: 12 residues. V shed 6 bases and J shed 1 base, with 7 bases lying between them. Germline lookup yields CDR1 DFQATT and CDR2 SNEGSKA (reference sequence).

This clonotype was counted ten times or more. The chain combines TRBV14 with TRBJ2-2; D is ambiguous. V was cut by 3 bases and J by 1 base, with 6 bases left in between. The CDR3 covers 14 residues. Germline V CDR1 and CDR2: SGHDN, FVKESK. The CDR3 DNA is TGTGCCAGCAGCCAGAACTGGAACACCGGGGAGCTGTTTTTT. Residues: CASSQNWNTGELFF.

This clonotype was seen many times. The chain employs TRBV20-1 and TRBJ2-7; 7 bases are shared with TRBD2. This CDR3 spans 14 amino acids. CDR1 DFQATT and CDR2 SNEGSKA come from the germline V gene (reference sequence). Trimming at V came to 3 bases and at J to 4 bases, leaving 9 bases not matched to a gene. The CDR3 loop is CSASSGLVDYEQYF. For the CDR3, the DNA is TGCAGTGCTAGTTCCGGACTAGTGGATTACGAGCAGTACTTC.

Many counts were recorded for this clonotype. This sequence joins TRBV12-3 or TRBV12-4 and TRBJ2-5, with D unclear. The CDR3 contains 17 residues. The V gene lost 2 bases and the J gene lost 2 bases, with 18 bases spanning the gap. CDR3 DNA sequence: TGTGCCAGCAGTTTAACCGTGGGGTTGGCACTACAAGAGACCCAGTACTTC. Amino acids: CASSLTVGLALQETQYF.

The V gene is TRBV20-1, the J gene TRBJ2-1; 8 bases agree with TRBD1. The CDR3 is 14 amino acids. Germline CDR1 DFQATT, CDR2 SNEGSKA (reference sequence). V lost 2 bases and J lost 5; bases outside the gene matches: 5. The CDR3 coding sequence is TGCAGTGCTAGACAGGGGGCGGGTCACAATGAGCAGTTCTTC. Protein: CSARQGAGHNEQFF.

This clonotype was observed a handful of times. The CDR3 here is CASSEWGGDNEQFF. DNA for the CDR3: TGTGCCAGCAGTGAATGGGGAGGCGACAATGAGCAGTTCTTC. The chain has TRBV25-1 and TRBJ2-1; a possible D gene is TRBD2 (6 bases). CDR1 MGHDK and CDR2 SYGVNS come from the germline V gene. Trimming pared 1 base from V and 5 bases from J, leaving 9 bases between. The CDR3 has 14 amino acids.

This clonotype has just a few counts. Without the conserved terminal phenylalanine or tryptophan, this CDR3 likely stems from a read error. No DNA is shown, since the ends of the CDR3 on it are uncertain; the CDR3 is the one TCRdb lists. The chain joins TRBV29-1 to TRBJ1-1; the table names TRBD1, a call not compared with the DNA. The CDR3 comprises 8 residues, both ends counted. Germline V lookup: CDR1 SQVTM, CDR2 ANQGSEA. The CDR3 is CSVDGQGV.

This clonotype was observed at least ten times. This chain's CDR3 is CASSSPGRLRGYEQYF. The CDR3 DNA follows: TGTGCCAGCAGCTCCCCGGGACGACTTAGAGGCTACGAGCAGTACTTC. The rearrangement uses TRBV12-3 or TRBV12-4 and TRBJ2-7; D may match TRBD1 or TRBD2 (5 bases each). The CDR3 sequence is 16 residues long. V was shortened by 6 bases and J by 3 bases, with 21 bases between the two germline ends.